This T cell receptor (beta chain) was captured by sequencing in a study of OX40 agonist ivuxolimab in advanced cancers. The study in broad terms: Ivuxolimab was a fully human IgG2 agonistic monoclonal antibody targeting the costimulatory receptor OX40 (CD134). Intravenous ivuxolimab was administered to patients every 2 weeks at six dose levels: 0.01, 0.1, 0.3, 1.5, 3 and 10 mg/kg. Partial responses occurred in three dose-escalation patients: two with cutaneous melanoma and one with hepatocellular carcinoma. The paper covers the monotherapy dose-escalation part of the phase I ivuxolimab trial, which included N ≈ 50 patients. The dose-escalation cohort was roughly 80% male with a mean age of around 62 years, ranging from roughly 23 to 80. Prior anti-PD-1, anti-PD-L1 or anti-CTLA-4 therapy was permitted, and 35% to 40% of dose-escalation patients had received checkpoint inhibitors. The point of sequencing TCRbeta in the periphery was to test whether ivuxolimab changed TCR sequence diversity and drove clonal T-cell expansion. Among the approximately 54 dose-escalation patients, approximately 20 had hepatocellular carcinoma, 15 or so melanoma, 9 renal cell carcinoma and 9 head and neck cancer.

Points the paper makes about the study in general: Clonal expansion of both CD4+ and CD8+ blood T cells was observed from baseline to week 6 at doses 0.1 to 3.0 mg/kg. After ivuxolimab, expanded clones were on average more numerous among CD8+ T cells than among CD4+ T cells. The antigen specificity of the clonally expanded peripheral T cells was not determined. Low levels of normalized T-cell clonal expansion were also seen in some nonresponding patients. In the 0.1-3.0 mg/kg groups, partial responders had among the lowest normalized peripheral clonal expansion, particularly in CD8+ T cells.

Genomic DNA was isolated from the sorted cells so that the TCRbeta CDR3 region could be sequenced. The immunoSEQ Assay was used to sequence the TCRbeta CDR3 regions. TCRdb's version of the immuneACCESS table is confined to in-frame rearrangements and falls short of the full clone set. An unresolved V gene accounts for under half of the shortfall where checked; the remainder is of unknown origin. The table for this sample lists roughly 45,000 clones; 85% of them were counted only once. The top ten clones comprise 20% of the sample. About this clone itself: Its antigen is currently not known. Base-call qualities are not available, and no considerably larger clone is one nucleotide away.

The trial excluded patients who had a history of autoimmune disease or were on systemic immunosuppression. Peripheral blood for TCR sequencing was collected from all dose cohorts at baseline, on cycle 4 day 1, and on cycle 7 day 1. The samples were drawn from a first-in-human, open-label, multicenter phase I dose-escalation trial of ivuxolimab. Adults with locally advanced or metastatic melanoma, renal cell, hepatocellular, or head and neck squamous cell carcinoma were enrolled in the trial. CD4+ and CD8+ T cells were sorted separately from peripheral blood before TCR sequencing. Spanning cysteine to phenylalanine, the CDR3 consists of 15 amino acids. The CDR3 DNA has 45 bases and is translated from base 1. The germline V gene (reference sequence) supplies CDR1 GTSNPN and CDR2 SVGIG. V is trimmed back by 2 bases and J by 1 base, and the junction contains 4 bases that no gene match accounts for.

Specimen: CD4+ or CD8+ T cells sorted from blood, collected in a trial of the OX40 agonist ivuxolimab. The chain links TRBV30 with TRBJ2-3, with 9 bases aligning to TRBD1. This receptor was taken from an adult with an advanced solid tumor such as melanoma, head and neck, liver or kidney cancer. The nucleotides are TGTGCCTGGAGTACGGGGACAGGGCGCACAGATACGCAGTATTTT. This sequence encodes CAWSTGTGRTDTQYF.